A single sample is the source of the 31 T cell receptor beta chains below, sequenced in a study of blood T cell repertoires in COVID-19. TCRdb's copy holds only in-frame clones and misses some; the assay was immunoSEQ multiplex PCR. The table has roughly 43,000 clones, 85% seen once. The sequenced sample was peripheral blood. The receptor source for this set is a woman aged 70-85 years in a cohort sampled during active COVID-19.

This rearrangement joins TRBV3-1 (or the pseudogene TRBV3-2) to TRBJ2-7, with 9 bases identical to TRBD2. The CDR3 has 14 amino acids. V dropped 4 bases and J dropped 3; count of bases not matched to a gene: 4. Germline CDR1 LGHDT, CDR2 YNNKEL (reference sequence). This CDR3 reads CASSPGLASYEQYF. In nucleotides, the CDR3 is TGTGCCAGCAGCCCTGGACTAGCGAGCTACGAGCAGTACTTC.

The chain has TRBV5-4 and TRBJ2-1; perhaps TRBD1 as D (5 bases). The CDR3 contains 17 residues. Germline V CDR1 and CDR2: SGHNT, YYREEE (reference sequence). V shed 5 bases and J shed 2 bases, with 20 bases lying between them. CDR3 sequence: CASSSLGEGVTYNEQFF. The CDR3 nucleotides are TGTGCCAGCAGTTCCCTTGGGGAAGGGGTAACCTACAATGAGCAGTTCTTC.

Note on this clone: The junction and the germline gene differ at one end; a read error may be behind it. The chain couples TRBV27 to TRBJ2-5; D is unresolved. CDR3 length: 14 amino acids. Per germline, CDR1 MNHEY and CDR2 SMNVEV (reference sequence). Here the CDR3 reads CASCLSERRETQYF. CDR3 nucleotides: TGTGCCAGCTGTTTAAGTGAAAGGAGAGAGACCCAGTACTTC.

This clone was found a few times. V usage is TRBV28 and J usage is TRBJ2-1; TRBD2 might be the D (7 bases). The germline V and J ends were trimmed by 6 bases and 9 bases, with 21 bases remaining between them. From germline, CDR1 is MDHEN and CDR2 SYDVKM. The CDR3 consists of 15 residues. The CDR3 protein is CASSWGRGRTREQFF. Here the CDR3 DNA reads TGTGCCAGCAGCTGGGGGCGCGGGAGAACCCGTGAGCAGTTCTTC.

This chain connects TRBV18 to TRBJ2-2; 12 nucleotides line up with TRBD2. After removal of 3 bases from V and 6 bases from J, the junction contained 5 bases not matched to a gene. CDR1 and CDR2 from the germline V gene are KGHSH and LQKENI. This CDR3 is built from 16 residues. The CDR3 sequence: CASSPWTSGTAGELFF. For the CDR3, the DNA is TGTGCCAGCTCACCCTGGACTAGCGGGACCGCCGGGGAGCTGTTTTTT.

The chain is built from TRBV28 and TRBJ2-1, with 10 bases matching TRBD1. V trimming: 3 bases; J trimming: 5 bases; junction bases outside the gene matches: 10. The CDR3 loop spans 17 amino acids. From germline, CDR1 is MDHEN and CDR2 SYDVKM. This CDR3 reads CASSLIRTDRGDNEQFF. The DNA for the CDR3 is TGTGCCAGCAGTTTGATAAGGACGGACAGGGGGGACAATGAGCAGTTCTTC.

This sequence joins TRBV19 and TRBJ2-5, with no clear D. Trimming removed 4 bases from V and 5 bases from J, with 17 bases in between. Germline V lookup: CDR1 LNHDA, CDR2 SQIVND (reference sequence). The CDR3 loop spans 15 amino acids. As DNA, the CDR3 is TGTGCCAGTAGTAAAAATAGAGGAGAGAGGGAGACCCAGTACTTC. Amino acid sequence: CASSKNRGERETQYF.

The genes are TRBV9 and TRBJ2-5; TRBD2 matches at 8 bases. The J segment lost 2 bases and the V segment lost 6 bases, leaving 12 bases of the junction unmatched. The germline V gene has CDR1 SGDLS and CDR2 YYNGEE. This CDR3 region has 16 residues. Here the CDR3 DNA reads TGTGCCAGCACGATAGGAGGGGCTAGCGGGCAAGAGACCCAGTACTTC. This sequence encodes CASTIGGASGQETQYF. The full variable domain, in which reference TRBV9 and TRBJ2-5 provide the parts outside the CDR3, is DSGVTQTPKHLITATGQRVTLRCSPRSGDLSVYWYQQSLDQGLQFLIQYYNGEERAKGNILERFSAQQFPDLHSELNLSSLELGDSALYFCASTIGGASGQETQYFGPGTRLLVL.

V is TRBV2 and J is TRBJ2-1; a weak D match, TRBD2 (6 bases). CDR1 is SNHLY, CDR2 FYNNEI, per germline. This CDR3 is 16 amino acids long. Trimming shortened V by 4 bases and J by 1 base, and 14 bases separated the two germline ends. The CDR3 nucleotides read TGTGCCAGCAGTGGGGGATTAGCGGATTCCTACAATGAGCAGTTCTTC. Translation gives CASSGGLADSYNEQFF.

The genes are TRBV19 and TRBJ2-3; 13 bases fit TRBD2. J gave up 5 bases and V 8 bases, and 7 bases lay outside the gene matches. CDR1 is LNHDA and CDR2 is SQIVND in the germline V gene (reference sequence). The CDR3 runs to 15 residues. DNA of the CDR3: TGTGCCAGTCAGACTAGCGGGAGGTCGGGAGATACGCAGTATTTT. Its translation is CASQTSGRSGDTQYF.

The chain links TRBV7-8 to TRBJ2-3; TRBD2 matches 7 bases. The trim removed 5 bases at V and 1 base at J, leaving 9 bases unmatched. This CDR3 has 16 amino acids. The germline gives CDR1 SGHVS, CDR2 FQNEAQ. CDR3 in DNA: TGTGCCAGCAGCCCACCGGCAGGGAGGGGCACAGATACGCAGTATTTT. This translates into CASSPPAGRGTDTQYF.

This clone came up once. The chain employs TRBV28 and TRBJ2-3; 9 bases fit TRBD2. Germline CDR1 reads MDHEN; CDR2 reads SYDVKM. This CDR3 has 15 residues. Losses at the gene ends were 5 bases for V and 5 bases for J; bases not matched to a gene: 8. The CDR3 nucleotides read TGTGCCAGCAGTCCCGCTAGCGGGAACGTAGATACGCAGTATTTT. It is translated as CASSPASGNVDTQYF.

The chain employs TRBV28 and TRBJ1-6; D is ambiguous. V was clipped by 1 base and J by 11 bases, with 15 bases between them. Germline V lookup: CDR1 MDHEN, CDR2 SYDVKM. This CDR3 is built from 15 residues. DNA of the CDR3: TGTGCCAGCAGTTTATCACGGGGTGGATGGCCACCCCTCCACTTT. Translating it yields CASSLSRGGWPPLHF. The full variable domain, in which reference TRBV28 and TRBJ1-6 provide the parts outside the CDR3, is DVKVTQSSRYLVKRTGEKVFLECVQDMDHENMFWYRQDPGLGLRLIYFSYDVKMKEKGDIPEGYSVSREKKERFSLILESASTNQTSMYLCASSLSRGGWPPLHFGNGTRLTVT.

The V call is TRBV6-4, the J call TRBJ2-1, with unresolved D. V was cut by 3 bases and J by 5 bases, with 8 bases left in between. This CDR3 contains 13 residues. The germline V gene has CDR1 MRHNA and CDR2 SNTAGT. CDR3 protein: CASSESENNEQFF. As DNA, the CDR3 is TGTGCCAGCAGTGAAAGTGAGAACAATGAGCAGTTCTTC.

The chain employs TRBV30 and TRBJ1-1, with D maybe TRBD1 (6 bases). The CDR3 is 16 amino acids. V dropped 3 bases and J dropped 6 bases, with 23 bases sitting between them. Germline values: CDR1 GTSNPN, CDR2 SVGIG (reference sequence). This CDR3 reads CAWRTPLGARRAEAFF. The CDR3 DNA follows: TGTGCCTGGAGGACACCTCTGGGGGCGCGAAGAGCTGAAGCTTTCTTT.

The J gene is TRBJ2-3, the V gene TRBV2, with TRBD1 identical over 7 bases. The CDR3 length is 13 residues. CDR1 and CDR2 from the germline V gene are SNHLY and FYNNEI. V dropped 6 bases and J dropped 1; count of bases not matched to a gene: 1. The CDR3 region is CASSGQGTDTQYF. The DNA for the CDR3 is TGTGCCAGCAGCGGACAGGGCACAGATACGCAGTATTTT.

This sequence joins TRBV28 and TRBJ2-7; D is possibly TRBD1 (6 bases). The CDR3 has 13 amino acids. Trimming removed 8 bases at V and 2 bases at J, with 13 bases between. Germline V CDR1 and CDR2: MDHEN, SYDVKM. In DNA form, the CDR3 reads TGTGCCAGCCTTCGGGACACCACCTACGAGCAGTACTTC. Encoded protein: CASLRDTTYEQYF.

Written as DNA, the CDR3 is TGTGCCAGCAGCTTGGAAGGGGGATCAACCTACGAGCAGTACTTC. It translates to CASSLEGGSTYEQYF. The V and J genes are TRBV11-2 and TRBJ2-7; D might be TRBD1 (6 bases). The length of the CDR3 is 15 residues. Trimming shortened V by 3 bases and J by 2 bases, and 14 bases separated the two germline ends. The germline gives CDR1 SGHAT, CDR2 FQNNGV.

The chain uses TRBV2 and TRBJ1-2, with D uncertain. Germline assignment: CDR1 SNHLY and CDR2 FYNNEI. This CDR3 spans 13 amino acids. V was clipped by 2 bases and J by 8 bases, with 12 bases between them. The CDR3, as DNA: TGTGCCAGCAGTGAAATCCGGGATGAAGGCTACACCTTC. This translates into CASSEIRDEGYTF.

The V call is TRBV6-6, the J call TRBJ2-2; a weak D match, TRBD2 (6 bases). V shed 6 bases and J shed 4 bases, with 9 bases lying between them. Germline loops: CDR1 MNHNY, CDR2 SVGAGI (reference sequence). The CDR3 totals 13 residues. In DNA, the CDR3 is TGTGCCAGCAGCACGACTAGCACCGGGGAGCTGTTTTTT. This sequence encodes CASSTTSTGELFF.

The gene calls are TRBV7-9 and TRBJ2-3, with 10 nucleotides matching TRBD2. The germline CDR1 and CDR2 sequences are SEHNR and FQNEAQ (reference sequence). J lost 2 bases, V lost 3 bases, and 11 bases had no gene match. The CDR3 length is 18 residues. The CDR3 nucleotides are TGTGCCAGCAGCTTCGCTAGCGGGAGCGCTCCCCCCACAGATACGCAGTATTTT. Translating gives CASSFASGSAPPTDTQYF.

This clone occurred a few times. The CDR3 here is CASSSTGSTDTQYF. CDR3 sequence (DNA): TGTGCCAGCAGCTCGACAGGGAGCACAGATACGCAGTATTTT. The chain uses TRBV7-9 and TRBJ2-3; 7 nucleotides line up with TRBD1. Trimming cost V 4 bases and J 0 bases; bases outside gene matches: 1. The CDR3 is 14 amino acids. Germline lookup yields CDR1 SEHNR and CDR2 FQNEAQ (reference sequence).

The chain links TRBV30 to TRBJ2-5; 8 bases agree with TRBD2. Germline CDR1 reads GTSNPN; CDR2 reads SVGIG (reference sequence). The CDR3 consists of 15 residues. V lost 1 base and J lost 5; bases outside the gene matches: 9. This CDR3 is CAWSAIAGITETQYF. For the CDR3, the DNA is TGTGCCTGGAGTGCTATAGCGGGAATTACGGAGACCCAGTACTTC.

This chain connects TRBV2 to TRBJ2-2; 9 bases are a match to TRBD1. Germline trimming cut 6 bases from V and 4 bases from J; bases unmatched to any gene: 12. From germline, CDR1 is SNHLY and CDR2 FYNNEI. The CDR3 is made up of 17 amino acids. Written as DNA, the CDR3 is TGTGCCAGCAGCTCCCGATACAGGGGGCAAGGCACCGGGGAGCTGTTTTTT. Translating gives CASSSRYRGQGTGELFF.

This chain links TRBV7-9 with TRBJ1-2; TRBD1 agrees at 8 bases. The germline gives CDR1 SEHNR, CDR2 FQNEAQ (reference sequence). This CDR3 has 14 amino acids. After removal of 4 bases from V and 3 bases from J, the junction contained 4 bases not matched to a gene. CDR3 bases: TGTGCCAGCAGCTCAGGACAGGGAGACTATGGCTACACCTTC. Amino acids: CASSSGQGDYGYTF.

The chain combines TRBV2 with TRBJ2-1; the match to TRBD1 covers 8 bases. The J segment lost 8 bases and the V segment lost 3 bases, leaving 6 bases of the junction unmatched. The germline CDR1 and CDR2 sequences are SNHLY and FYNNEI. The CDR3 length is 14 residues. CDR3 sequence (DNA): TGTGCCAGCAGTGATCGGACAGGGTCGGATGAGCAGTTCTTC. Its protein is CASSDRTGSDEQFF.

V gene TRBV6-1 combines with J gene TRBJ1-4; D is perhaps TRBD1 (5 bases). V lost 2 bases and J lost 2, with 18 bases in between. This CDR3 has 18 residues. Germline CDR1 reads MNHNS; CDR2 reads SASEGT. The CDR3 coding sequence is TGTGCCAGCAGTGAATTGGGGCAGGGACTTGTGACTAATGAAAAACTGTTTTTT. Translation: CASSELGQGLVTNEKLFF.

This clone was found once. This chain connects TRBV28 to TRBJ1-1, with a possible D match to TRBD1 (6 bases). Trimming shortened V by 7 bases and J by 1 base, and 13 bases separated the two germline ends. The CDR3 contains 14 residues. Germline V CDR1 and CDR2: MDHEN, SYDVKM. CDR3 nucleotides: TGTGCCAGCACTTCGACAGGAACGAACACTGAAGCTTTCTTT. Amino acid sequence: CASTSTGTNTEAFF. The whole variable domain, remainder taken from reference TRBV28 and TRBJ1-1, is DVKVTQSSRYLVKRTGEKVFLECVQDMDHENMFWYRQDPGLGLRLIYFSYDVKMKEKGDIPEGYSVSREKKERFSLILESASTNQTSMYLCASTSTGTNTEAFFGQGTRLTVV.

This chain uses TRBV5-4 with TRBJ2-2, with 13 positions matching TRBD2. Trimming removed 4 bases from V and 7 bases from J; junction bases left unmatched: 7. Germline CDR1 is SGHNT and CDR2 is YYREEE (reference sequence). This CDR3 spans 16 amino acids. CDR3 residues: CASSMTSGRNYGELFF. The CDR3 DNA follows: TGTGCCAGCAGCATGACTAGCGGGAGGAATTACGGGGAGCTGTTTTTT. Full variable domain (remainder filled in from reference TRBV5-4 and TRBJ2-2): ETGVTQSPTHLIKTRGQQVTLRCSSQSGHNTVSWYQQALGQGPQFIFQYYREEENGRGNFPPRFSGLQFPNYSSELNVNALELDDSALYLCASSMTSGRNYGELFFGEGSRLTVL.

The chain has TRBV28 and TRBJ2-5; 8 nucleotides line up with TRBD1. The ends lost 8 bases at V and 1 base at J; junction bases unmatched: 3. Germline values: CDR1 MDHEN, CDR2 SYDVKM. The CDR3 runs to 13 residues. The CDR3: CASATGGQETQYF. The CDR3 DNA sequence: TGTGCCAGCGCCACAGGGGGCCAAGAGACCCAGTACTTC. The complete variable domain, with remaining parts taken from reference TRBV28 and TRBJ2-5, reads DVKVTQSSRYLVKRTGEKVFLECVQDMDHENMFWYRQDPGLGLRLIYFSYDVKMKEKGDIPEGYSVSREKKERFSLILESASTNQTSMYLCASATGGQETQYFGPGTRLLVL.

The genes are TRBV2 and TRBJ2-3; 13 nucleotides align to TRBD2. V gave up 2 bases and J gave up 4 bases; unmatched junction bases: 9. This CDR3 contains 18 residues. Germline assignment: CDR1 SNHLY and CDR2 FYNNEI. The CDR3 DNA reads as TGTGCCAGCAGTGAATATAGGACTAGCGGGAGCGGAGCAGATACGCAGTATTTT. Translation gives CASSEYRTSGSGADTQYF.